This entry lists 22 T cell receptor beta chains sequenced from one sample in a study of blood T cell repertoires in COVID-19. Sequenced by immunoSEQ multiplex PCR; TCRdb stores in-frame clones only, minus some. The profile shows almost 55,000 clones, around 84% of them singletons. Sequencing was carried out using peripheral blood. These receptors were collected from a human donor in a cohort sampled during active COVID-19.

This clone was observed a handful of times. V usage is TRBV6-6 and J usage is TRBJ2-7; TRBD2 is a possible D gene (5 bases). The CDR3 covers 12 residues. Trimming took off 4 bases at V and 13 bases at J, with 17 bases between the two ends. Germline CDR1 MNHNY, CDR2 SVGAGI (reference sequence). The CDR3 bases are TGTGCCAGCAGTTCGAGGGCAGACCACCGTTACTTC. Protein: CASSSRADHRYF.

V usage is TRBV7-9 and J usage is TRBJ2-7; 15 bases are shared with TRBD2. From germline, CDR1 is SEHNR and CDR2 FQNEAQ (reference sequence). Losses at the gene ends were 4 bases for V and 6 bases for J; bases not matched to a gene: 1. This CDR3 has 14 residues. CDR3 bases: TGTGCCAGCAGCTCGGGACTAGCGGGGGGCGAGCAGTACTTC. Encoded protein: CASSSGLAGGEQYF. Looking up the rest from reference TRBV7-9 and TRBJ2-7 gives the full variable domain: DTGVSQNPRHKITKRGQNVTFRCDPISEHNRLYWYRQTLGQGPEFLTYFQNEAQLEKSRLLSDRFSAERPKGSFSTLEIQRTEQGDSAMYLCASSSGLAGGEQYFGPGTRLTVT.

The J gene is TRBJ2-3, the V gene TRBV18; 9 positions agree with TRBD1. Germline CDR1 is KGHSH and CDR2 is LQKENI. V gave up 7 bases and J gave up 3 bases; unmatched junction bases: 5. CDR3 length: 14 residues. Written as DNA, the CDR3 is TGTGCCAGCTTTACGGGACAGGGTACAGATACGCAGTATTTT. Encoded protein: CASFTGQGTDTQYF.

V and J are TRBV15 and TRBJ2-3, with 8 bases identical to TRBD1. This CDR3 is built from 14 residues. Germline CDR1 is LNHNV and CDR2 is YYDKDF (reference sequence). Unmatched junction bases numbered 3, after V lost 2 bases and J lost 5 bases. CDR3 DNA: TGTGCCACCAGCAGACAGGGGGCGGGAGATACGCAGTATTTT. Protein: CATSRQGAGDTQYF.

The chain carries TRBV7-2 and TRBJ2-3, with TRBD1 identical over 9 bases. Unmatched junction bases numbered 8, after V lost 3 bases and J lost 7 bases. Germline CDR1 is SGHTA and CDR2 is FQGNSA. The CDR3 spans 15 residues. CDR3 protein: CASSLDRGVGNTQYF. The CDR3 DNA is TGTGCCAGCAGCTTGGACAGGGGCGTAGGTAATACGCAGTATTTT.

The rearrangement links TRBV2 to TRBJ2-5; 8 bases agree with TRBD2. Germline V gene lookup returns CDR1 SNHLY and CDR2 FYNNEI. The V gene end was trimmed by 7 bases and the J gene end by 5 bases; junction bases not matched to a gene: 9. The CDR3 covers 14 residues. This chain's CDR3 is CASTREGGLETQYF. Here the CDR3 DNA reads TGTGCCAGCACCCGGGAGGGAGGGCTGGAGACCCAGTACTTC. The full variable domain, rest sourced from reference TRBV2 and TRBJ2-5, is EPEVTQTPSHQVTQMGQEVILRCVPISNHLYFYWYRQILGQKVEFLVSFYNNEISEKSEIFDDQFSVERPDGSNFTLKIRSTKLEDSAMYFCASTREGGLETQYFGPGTRLLVL.

The chain combines TRBV7-8 with TRBJ1-3; no firm D call. Germline CDR1 reads SGHVS; CDR2 reads FQNEAQ. The CDR3 covers 17 residues. V gave up 3 bases and J gave up 4 bases, with 19 bases separating them. The CDR3 DNA sequence: TGTGCCAGCAGCTTTGAAGTCGGAGGAACGTACGGAAACACCATATATTTT. Translating gives CASSFEVGGTYGNTIYF.

The rearrangement links TRBV3-1 (or the pseudogene TRBV3-2) to TRBJ1-2; D uncertain. The V gene's germline CDR1 is LGHDT and CDR2 YNNKEL (reference sequence). Trimming pared 4 bases from V and 8 bases from J, leaving 14 bases between. The CDR3 runs to 13 residues. Here the CDR3 reads CASSPDFPLGYTF. CDR3 sequence (DNA): TGTGCCAGCAGCCCGGACTTTCCGTTGGGCTACACCTTC.

V is TRBV15 and J is TRBJ2-5; 12 nucleotides agree with TRBD2. The V gene end was trimmed by 1 base and the J gene end by 5 bases; junction bases not matched to a gene: 5. CDR1 is LNHNV and CDR2 is YYDKDF in the germline V gene (reference sequence). CDR3 length equals 16 residues. The CDR3 sequence: CATSRASGGARETQYF. CDR3 DNA sequence: TGTGCCACCAGCAGAGCTAGCGGGGGGGCCAGGGAGACCCAGTACTTC.

In this sample, this clone turned up a few times. This chain joins TRBV2 and TRBJ2-7; 7 bases fit TRBD1. The length of the CDR3 is 14 residues. Per the germline V gene, CDR1 is SNHLY and CDR2 is FYNNEI. The ends lost 7 bases at V and 3 bases at J; junction bases unmatched: 9. The CDR3 protein is CASMTGWKGYEQYF. CDR3 in DNA: TGTGCCAGCATGACAGGGTGGAAGGGCTACGAGCAGTACTTC.

The J gene is TRBJ2-3, the V gene TRBV4-1; 9 nucleotides align to TRBD2. From germline, CDR1 is MGHRA and CDR2 YSYEKL. The V gene end was trimmed by 6 bases and the J gene end by 5 bases; junction bases not matched to a gene: 9. This CDR3 comprises 15 residues. The CDR3 bases are TGCGCCAGCAGGCCGGGACTAGCTCGGCAAGATACGCAGTATTTT. Protein: CASRPGLARQDTQYF.

J is TRBJ2-3 and V is TRBV24-1; 8 bases match TRBD1. The CDR3 runs 15 residues. Germline values: CDR1 KGHDR, CDR2 SFDVKD. The J segment lost 6 bases and the V segment lost 4 bases, leaving 8 bases of the junction unmatched. The CDR3 DNA sequence: TGTGCCACCAGTGACACTCGGACAGGGACGGATACGCAGTATTTT. This gives the protein CATSDTRTGTDTQYF.

This chain joins TRBV6-5 and TRBJ1-2; the D gene is possibly TRBD1 (5 bases). This CDR3 comprises 16 residues. The germline V gene encodes CDR1 MNHEY and CDR2 SVGAGI. Trimming shortened V by 2 bases and J by 0 bases, and 13 bases separated the two germline ends. CDR3 region: CASSYDLTVTNYGYTF. The CDR3 region has the DNA TGTGCCAGCAGTTACGATTTGACAGTTACTAACTATGGCTACACCTTC.

The chain employs TRBV27 and TRBJ2-1; D possibly corresponds to TRBD2 (5 bases). CDR1 and CDR2 (germline): MNHEY, SMNVEV (reference sequence). V was shortened by 3 bases and J by 3 bases, with 9 bases between the two germline ends. The CDR3 is 14 residues long. The CDR3 protein is CASSLGGGYNEQFF. The CDR3 nucleotides read TGTGCCAGCAGTTTGGGTGGAGGCTACAATGAGCAGTTCTTC.

The CDR3 loop is CASSSEGFTYEQYF. The CDR3 nucleotides are TGCGCCAGCAGCTCAGAGGGCTTTACCTACGAGCAGTACTTC. The J gene is TRBJ2-7, the V gene TRBV5-1; D perhaps matches TRBD2 (5 bases). CDR1 and CDR2 from the germline V gene are SGHRS and YFSETQ. The CDR3 spans 14 residues. Trimming took 3 bases from V and 2 from J, leaving 12 bases between them.

The rearrangement links TRBV5-1 to TRBJ2-7; 10 bases align to TRBD1. CDR1 and CDR2 (germline): SGHRS, YFSETQ. The CDR3 spans 15 residues. The ends lost 7 bases at V and 3 bases at J; junction bases unmatched: 10. The CDR3 nucleotides are TGCGCCAGCGGAGCCGGGACAGGGGTATACTACGAGCAGTACTTC. This codes for CASGAGTGVYYEQYF.

The chain uses TRBV24-1 and TRBJ1-2, with a weak D call TRBD1 (6 bases). This CDR3 comprises 13 residues. In germline, CDR1 is KGHDR, CDR2 SFDVKD. V was clipped by 5 bases and J by 7 bases, with 13 bases between them. CDR3 residues: CATSARGALGYTF. The CDR3 DNA is TGTGCCACCAGTGCCCGGGGGGCTCTTGGCTACACCTTC.

The chain joins TRBV3-1 (or the pseudogene TRBV3-2) to TRBJ2-7, with D hard to call. V was clipped by 0 bases and J by 5 bases, with 14 bases between them. From germline, CDR1 is LGHDT and CDR2 YNNKEL (reference sequence). CDR3 length: 15 residues. The CDR3 protein is CASSQDRSVYNEQYF. The CDR3 coding sequence is TGTGCCAGCAGCCAAGATAGGAGTGTCTATAACGAGCAGTACTTC.

This clone was seen only a few times. CDR3 sequence reads: CASSPLGTVNQPQHF. Here the CDR3 DNA reads TGTGCCAGCAGCCCCCTAGGGACAGTCAATCAGCCCCAGCATTTT. The chain has TRBV7-9 and TRBJ1-5; 7 bases map to TRBD1. This CDR3 is 15 amino acids long. Germline assignment: CDR1 SEHNR and CDR2 FQNEAQ (reference sequence). V dropped 5 bases and J dropped 3; count of bases not matched to a gene: 7.

The chain employs TRBV28 and TRBJ2-3; the match to TRBD1 covers 8 bases. With 3 bases clipped from V and 6 bases from J, the junction kept 8 bases outside the gene matches. The length of the CDR3 is 15 residues. Germline CDR1 MDHEN, CDR2 SYDVKM. CDR3 sequence (DNA): TGTGCCAGCAGTTTGGCAGGGGGCAGTCTGGATACGCAGTATTTT. Translating it yields CASSLAGGSLDTQYF. The whole variable domain, remainder taken from reference TRBV28 and TRBJ2-3, is DVKVTQSSRYLVKRTGEKVFLECVQDMDHENMFWYRQDPGLGLRLIYFSYDVKMKEKGDIPEGYSVSREKKERFSLILESASTNQTSMYLCASSLAGGSLDTQYFGPGTRLTVL.

The V gene is TRBV6-6, the J gene TRBJ2-3; possibly TRBD1 for D (6 bases). Germline V gives CDR1 MNHNY, CDR2 SVGAGI (reference sequence). V was pared by 5 bases and J by 3 bases, with 6 bases between. The CDR3 is 12 residues long. The CDR3 DNA reads TGTGCCAGCAGTAGGGGGACAGATACGCAGTATTTT. Protein: CASSRGTDTQYF.

V usage is TRBV24-1 and J usage is TRBJ2-2; 9 nucleotides match TRBD1. V shed 7 bases, J shed 6 bases, and the junction held 8 bases outside the gene matches. The CDR3 has 15 amino acids. Germline CDR1 KGHDR, CDR2 SFDVKD. CDR3 sequence reads: CATSHRGRYAGELFF. In DNA form, the CDR3 reads TGTGCCACCAGCCACAGGGGGCGCTATGCCGGGGAGCTGTTTTTT.